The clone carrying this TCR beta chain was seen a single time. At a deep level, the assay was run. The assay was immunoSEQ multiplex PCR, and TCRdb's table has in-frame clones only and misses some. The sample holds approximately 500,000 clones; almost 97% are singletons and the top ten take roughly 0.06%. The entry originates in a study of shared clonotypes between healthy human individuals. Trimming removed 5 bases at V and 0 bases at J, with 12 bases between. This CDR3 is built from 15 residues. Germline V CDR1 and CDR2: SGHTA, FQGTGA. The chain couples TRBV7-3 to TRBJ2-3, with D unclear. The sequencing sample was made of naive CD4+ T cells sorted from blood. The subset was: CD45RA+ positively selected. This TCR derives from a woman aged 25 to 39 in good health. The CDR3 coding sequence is TGTGCCAGCAGCACGGGCGGAGCTAGCACAGATACGCAGTATTTT. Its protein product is CASSTGGASTDTQYF. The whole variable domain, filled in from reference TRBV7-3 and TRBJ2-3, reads GAGVSQTPSNKVTEKGKYVELRCDPISGHTALYWYRQSLGQGPEFLIYFQGTGAADDSGLPNDRFFAVRPEGSVSTLKIQRTERGDSAVYLCASSTGGASTDTQYFGPGTRLTVL.